The 8 T cell receptor beta chains listed next were all sequenced from one sample in a study of cytomegalovirus exposure and HLA in healthy donors. With 60 Vbeta and 13 Jbeta primers, the PCR was carried out. Only in-frame clones appear in the TCRdb table, and some are missing; sequencing was by immunoSEQ multiplex PCR. With 45,000 to 55,000 clones in the sample, the ten largest clones hold approximately 10%. The sequencing input was PBMCs. The receptors stem from a woman in her forties or fifties in good health and CMV-seropositive.

V is TRBV7-9 and J is TRBJ1-1; no clear D gene. V shed 1 base and J shed 0 bases, with 6 bases lying between them. CDR1 and CDR2 from the germline V gene are SEHNR and FQNEAQ (reference sequence). The CDR3 extends over 14 amino acids. CDR3 DNA: TGTGCCAGCAGCTTAGGGCGGATGAACACTGAAGCTTTCTTT. Its translation is CASSLGRMNTEAFF.

The chain has TRBV19 and TRBJ1-6, with 8 nucleotides matching TRBD1. CDR1 is LNHDA, CDR2 SQIVND, per germline (reference sequence). This CDR3 contains 16 residues. With 8 bases clipped from V and 0 bases from J, the junction kept 6 bases outside the gene matches. The chain's CDR3 is CASGQGHLSYNSPLHF. CDR3 DNA: TGTGCCAGTGGACAGGGCCATCTCTCCTATAATTCACCCCTCCACTTT.

This chain joins TRBV19 and TRBJ2-7; TRBD2 agrees at 14 bases. CDR1 and CDR2 (germline): LNHDA, SQIVND (reference sequence). This CDR3 has 16 residues. Germline trimming cut 5 bases from V and 4 bases from J; bases unmatched to any gene: 7. In DNA, the CDR3 is TGTGCCAGTAGTCGCCTCGGGACTAGCGGGAGATACGAGCAGTACTTC. The encoded protein is CASSRLGTSGRYEQYF.

The CDR3 loop is CASNQGVAPSEKLFF. The CDR3 DNA sequence: TGCGCCAGCAATCAAGGAGTCGCGCCTAGTGAAAAACTGTTTTTT. The chain employs TRBV5-1 and TRBJ1-4; D is undetermined. Germline V gives CDR1 SGHRS, CDR2 YFSETQ. Trimming left V 6 bases short and J 7 bases short, with 19 bases between. This CDR3 contains 15 residues. Filled out from reference TRBV5-1 and TRBJ1-4, the complete variable domain reads KAGVTQTPRYLIKTRGQQVTLSCSPISGHRSVSWYQQTPGQGLQFLFEYFSETQRNKGNFPGRFSGRQFSNSRSEMNVSTLELGDSALYLCASNQGVAPSEKLFFGSGTQLSVL.

The gene calls are TRBV7-6 and TRBJ1-5; possible D gene TRBD1, 5 bases. The CDR3 is 13 amino acids. The ends were cut back, 0 bases at V and 6 bases at J, with 6 bases in the middle. Germline CDR1 and CDR2: SGHVS and FNYEAQ. CDR3 amino acids: CASSLADSQPQHF. The CDR3 region has the DNA TGTGCCAGCAGCTTAGCTGACAGTCAGCCCCAGCATTTT.

The chain combines TRBV12-5 with TRBJ2-5, with D possibly TRBD2 on 5 matching bases. V lost 3 bases to trimming and J lost 2 bases, with 7 bases between them. The germline CDR1 and CDR2 sequences are LGHNT and FRNRAP. The CDR3 loop spans 13 amino acids. The DNA of the CDR3 is TGTGCTAGTGGTTTCCCGGGACAAGAGACCCAGTACTTC. Translated, it gives CASGFPGQETQYF.

The chain links TRBV20-1 to TRBJ2-7; TRBD2 might be the D (6 bases). CDR1 is DFQATT, CDR2 SNEGSKA, per germline (reference sequence). Trimming stripped 4 bases from V and 2 bases from J, with 6 bases between. CDR3 length equals 11 residues. CDR3 DNA sequence: TGCAGTGCTACTAGCGCCTACGAGCAGTACTTC. Translated: CSATSAYEQYF.

The chain employs TRBV9 and TRBJ2-4; 9 nucleotides align to TRBD1. Germline trimming cut 0 bases from V and 5 bases from J; bases unmatched to any gene: 9. Germline V gives CDR1 SGDLS, CDR2 YYNGEE. This CDR3 is 17 amino acids long. This chain's CDR3 is CASSVGFPGQGENIQYF. CDR3 nucleotides: TGTGCCAGCAGCGTAGGTTTCCCGGGACAGGGCGAAAACATTCAGTACTTC.